Each of the 28 T cell receptor beta chains below was sequenced from the same sample in a study of vaccination effects on CD4 cells after COVID-19. ViraFEST expansion of antigen-specific CD4+ T cells with viral peptide pools preceded sequencing. When about ten days of culture had elapsed, CD4+ T cells were isolated. This person's SARS-CoV-2 infection, confirmed by PCR, occurred between March and December 2020. The method was immunoSEQ multiplex PCR; TCRdb's version includes in-frame clones alone and lacks a portion of them. The sample carries around 75,000 clones, 73% recorded once. Which antigens these TCRs recognize remains unknown. The input for sequencing was CD4+ T cells from PBMCs cultured with HIV peptides, taken before COVID-19 vaccination. Subset denoted: HIV-1 Nef peptide pool negative control/reference culture. These receptors were obtained from a human donor who had a prior SARS-CoV-2 infection.

The CDR3 nucleotides are TGTGCCACCAGTCAAGGACTAGCGGGAATCACAGATACGCAGTATTTT. Its protein is CATSQGLAGITDTQYF. This chain joins TRBV24-1 and TRBJ2-3; 12 bases match TRBD2. V shed 6 bases and J 2 bases; nucleotides not matched to a gene: 5. Germline values: CDR1 KGHDR, CDR2 SFDVKD. The CDR3 consists of 16 residues.

There are a few counts of this clone. The chain uses TRBV6-5 and TRBJ1-5; unclear D gene. CDR1 and CDR2 from the germline V gene are MNHEY and SVGAGI. The CDR3 extends over 13 amino acids. V was pared by 2 bases and J by 3 bases, with 5 bases between. This CDR3 reads CASSYGFNQPQHF. The CDR3 DNA is TGTGCCAGCAGTTACGGTTTCAATCAGCCCCAGCATTTT.

This clone was observed a few times. The V and J genes are TRBV2 and TRBJ2-7; D is uncertain. Trimming shortened V by 3 bases and J by 2 bases, and 8 bases separated the two germline ends. The CDR3 sequence is 13 residues long. The germline gives CDR1 SNHLY, CDR2 FYNNEI. CDR3 amino acids: CASSEGFTYEQYF. The DNA for the CDR3 is TGTGCCAGCAGTGAGGGGTTTACCTACGAGCAGTACTTC. The variable domain in full, completed from reference TRBV2 and TRBJ2-7, reads EPEVTQTPSHQVTQMGQEVILRCVPISNHLYFYWYRQILGQKVEFLVSFYNNEISEKSEIFDDQFSVERPDGSNFTLKIRSTKLEDSAMYFCASSEGFTYEQYFGPGTRLTVT.

The genes are TRBV2 and TRBJ1-2; D is possibly TRBD1 (5 bases). This CDR3 has 14 residues. V was pared by 1 base and J by 4 bases, with 10 bases between. Per the germline V gene, CDR1 is SNHLY and CDR2 is FYNNEI. Here the CDR3 reads CASSEVRGSYGYTF. In nucleotides, the CDR3 is TGTGCCAGCAGTGAAGTAAGGGGTTCCTATGGCTACACCTTC. The full variable domain, rest sourced from reference TRBV2 and TRBJ1-2, is EPEVTQTPSHQVTQMGQEVILRCVPISNHLYFYWYRQILGQKVEFLVSFYNNEISEKSEIFDDQFSVERPDGSNFTLKIRSTKLEDSAMYFCASSEVRGSYGYTFGSGTRLTVV.

V usage is TRBV5-4 and J usage is TRBJ1-4; perhaps TRBD1 as D (5 bases). Germline assignment: CDR1 SGHNT and CDR2 YYREEE (reference sequence). The CDR3 sequence is 15 residues long. V was shortened by 3 bases and J by 8 bases, with 17 bases between the two germline ends. CDR3: CASSSPGPSGEKLFF. CDR3 bases: TGTGCCAGCAGCTCTCCGGGACCAAGTGGGGAAAAACTGTTTTTT.

The chain combines TRBV7-2 with TRBJ2-7, with D possibly matching TRBD2 (5 bases). CDR1 SGHTA and CDR2 FQGNSA come from the germline V gene. Trimming took 1 base from V and 10 from J, leaving 17 bases between them. The CDR3 consists of 14 residues. Here the CDR3 reads CASSLGGTERNQYF. CDR3 sequence (DNA): TGTGCCAGCAGCTTAGGGGGAACCGAGCGGAATCAGTACTTC.

The gene calls are TRBV7-2 and TRBJ2-3, with D maybe TRBD2 (5 bases). Per germline, CDR1 SGHTA and CDR2 FQGNSA. This CDR3 has 15 amino acids. V lost 1 base, J lost 4 bases, and 12 bases lay in between. The DNA for the CDR3 is TGTGCCAGCAGCTTAGTGGCACTAGACGCAGATACGCAGTATTTT. Its translation is CASSLVALDADTQYF.

DNA for the CDR3: TGTGCCAGCAGCTTGCAGGGGCTGGGGAACACTGAAGCTTTCTTT. Translated, it gives CASSLQGLGNTEAFF. The chain employs TRBV5-5 and TRBJ1-1; D perhaps matches TRBD1 (6 bases). Germline CDR1 SGHKS, CDR2 YYEKEE (reference sequence). V was trimmed by 1 base and J by 1 base, leaving 11 bases between them. CDR3 length: 15 amino acids.

The genes are TRBV5-5 and TRBJ2-5; 8 bases are shared with TRBD1. CDR1 and CDR2 from the germline V gene are SGHKS and YYEKEE (reference sequence). With 4 bases clipped from V and 5 bases from J, the junction kept 4 bases outside the gene matches. The CDR3 has 13 amino acids. CDR3: CASSGQGLETQYF. CDR3 coding DNA: TGTGCCAGCAGCGGACAGGGTCTGGAGACCCAGTACTTC.

This chain joins TRBV19 and TRBJ1-1; D gene unclear. Trimming removed 4 bases at V and 5 bases at J, with 11 bases between. This CDR3 comprises 13 residues. CDR1 LNHDA and CDR2 SQIVND come from the germline V gene (reference sequence). The CDR3 here is CASSTSTETEAFF. In DNA form, the CDR3 reads TGTGCCAGTAGTACGTCCACAGAGACTGAAGCTTTCTTT.

This clone was picked up many times. This chain links TRBV5-8 with TRBJ2-4; TRBD1 matches 9 bases. CDR1 SGHTS and CDR2 YDEGEE come from the germline V gene. J was trimmed by 8 bases and V by 0 bases; bases with no gene match: 3. CDR3 length: 14 residues. The CDR3 is CASSLDRGRDIQYF. The DNA for the CDR3 is TGTGCCAGCAGCTTGGACAGGGGGCGTGACATTCAGTACTTC.

CDR3 DNA sequence: TGTGCCAGCAGGCGATCCGGGACAGGGGTGTCCGAGCAGTACTTC. Translation: CASRRSGTGVSEQYF. The chain joins TRBV3-1 (or the pseudogene TRBV3-2) to TRBJ2-7, with 10 nucleotides matching TRBD1. The CDR3 has 15 amino acids. V dropped 6 bases and J dropped 6; count of bases not matched to a gene: 11. Germline V gives CDR1 LGHDT, CDR2 YNNKEL (reference sequence).

The chain has TRBV24-1 and TRBJ2-3, with D possibly being TRBD1 or TRBD2 (5 bases each). V was clipped by 4 bases and J by 0 bases, with 13 bases between them. The germline CDR1 and CDR2 sequences are KGHDR and SFDVKD. The CDR3 spans 16 residues. The CDR3 spells CATSDRNRDSTDTQYF. In DNA form, the CDR3 reads TGTGCCACCAGTGACCGAAACCGGGACAGCACAGATACGCAGTATTTT.

The J gene is TRBJ2-3, the V gene TRBV6-2 or TRBV6-3; D perhaps matches TRBD2 (5 bases). Trimming removed 5 bases at V and 9 bases at J, with 18 bases between. CDR1 is MNHEY, CDR2 SVGEGT, per germline. The CDR3 is made up of 14 amino acids. The chain's CDR3 is CASSDAGRSGTQYF. The CDR3 DNA reads as TGTGCCAGCAGTGACGCCGGTCGTTCGGGGACGCAGTATTTT.

The chain uses TRBV6-2 or TRBV6-3 and TRBJ1-2; TRBD1 is a possible D gene (5 bases). In germline, CDR1 is MNHEY, CDR2 SVGEGT. The V end was cut by 0 bases, the J end by 5 bases, with 13 bases between. This CDR3 has 15 residues. In nucleotides, the CDR3 is TGTGCCAGCAGTTACTCGGGACGAATTACGTATGGCTACACCTTC. It encodes CASSYSGRITYGYTF.

The chain joins TRBV11-3 to TRBJ2-5; D may match TRBD1 or TRBD2 (5 bases each). V was cut by 4 bases and J by 2 bases, with 8 bases left in between. The length of the CDR3 is 13 residues. Per the germline V gene, CDR1 is SGHNT and CDR2 is YENEEA. The CDR3 is CASSWDRQETQYF. DNA for the CDR3: TGTGCCAGCAGCTGGGACCGACAAGAGACCCAGTACTTC.

The chain is built from TRBV4-1 and TRBJ1-3, with 8 bases aligning to TRBD1. Germline values: CDR1 MGHRA, CDR2 YSYEKL. The V and J ends lost 4 bases and 2 bases, in that order; junction bases with no gene match: 4. The CDR3 contains 15 residues. CDR3 nucleotide sequence: TGCGCCAGCAGCCGAGAACAGGGGGCTGGAAACACCATATATTTT. Translated: CASSREQGAGNTIYF.

The chain carries TRBV5-1 and TRBJ1-2; 7 nucleotides agree with TRBD1. Per the germline V gene, CDR1 is SGHRS and CDR2 is YFSETQ. This CDR3 contains 15 residues. Trimming at V came to 3 bases and at J to 7 bases, leaving 12 bases not matched to a gene. The CDR3 DNA sequence: TGCGCCAGCAGCTCGTTCAGACAGGGTAGAGGTGGCTACACCTTC. Its protein is CASSSFRQGRGGYTF.

The rearrangement links TRBV4-3 to TRBJ2-7; D is possibly TRBD2 (5 bases). This CDR3 has 14 residues. Germline V gene data show CDR1 as LGHNA and CDR2 as YSLEER. The V end was cut by 0 bases, the J end by 6 bases, with 12 bases between. The CDR3 bases are TGCGCCAGCAGCCAAGAAGGGAGCGACGGCGAGCAGTACTTC. Its translation is CASSQEGSDGEQYF.

This clone was detected a few times. CDR3 amino acids: CASSQRGRATYNEQFF. CDR3 nucleotides: TGCGCCAGCAGCCAACGCGGCCGAGCTACCTACAATGAGCAGTTCTTC. V gene TRBV5-1 combines with J gene TRBJ2-1; D is ambiguous. CDR3 length equals 16 residues. Germline V gene lookup returns CDR1 SGHRS and CDR2 YFSETQ. V was cut by 4 bases and J by 2 bases, with 16 bases left in between.

V usage is TRBV9 and J usage is TRBJ2-1, with 11 bases matching TRBD1. Germline V gene data show CDR1 as SGDLS and CDR2 as YYNGEE. This CDR3 comprises 14 residues. Trimming took 5 bases from V and 8 from J; bases not matched to a gene: 6. The CDR3: CASRGTGGEDEQFF. For the CDR3, the DNA is TGTGCCAGCAGAGGGACAGGGGGTGAAGATGAGCAGTTCTTC. Together with reference TRBV9 and TRBJ2-1, the CDR3 gives the full variable domain: DSGVTQTPKHLITATGQRVTLRCSPRSGDLSVYWYQQSLDQGLQFLIQYYNGEERAKGNILERFSAQQFPDLHSELNLSSLELGDSALYFCASRGTGGEDEQFFGPGTRLTVL.

This clone was counted between two and nine times. The CDR3 spells CASSYGDTQYF. The DNA for the CDR3 is TGTGCCAGTAGTTATGGGGATACGCAGTATTTT. The gene calls are TRBV19 and TRBJ2-3; D gene unclear. Germline lookup yields CDR1 LNHDA and CDR2 SQIVND (reference sequence). The CDR3 runs 11 residues. The V end lost 5 bases, the J end lost 6 bases, and 6 bases lay between the germline ends.

This clone came up a few times. This chain links TRBV14 with TRBJ2-7; 7 bases align to TRBD2. The junction had 6 bases not matched to a gene; V was cut back by 1 base and J by 6 bases. CDR3 size: 14 residues. The V gene's germline CDR1 is SGHDN and CDR2 FVKESK. This CDR3 is CASSQGVLASEQYF. DNA of the CDR3: TGTGCCAGCAGCCAAGGAGTACTAGCGAGCGAGCAGTACTTC.

V gene TRBV27 combines with J gene TRBJ1-1, with D unclear. The CDR3 runs to 13 residues. Trimming shortened V by 5 bases and J by 3 bases, and 10 bases separated the two germline ends. Germline loops: CDR1 MNHEY, CDR2 SMNVEV (reference sequence). The CDR3 bases are TGTGCCAGCAGTCCCCTCCTTTACACTGAAGCTTTCTTT. Translation: CASSPLLYTEAFF.

The gene calls are TRBV7-8 and TRBJ1-2, with TRBD1 identical over 7 bases. This CDR3 is 16 amino acids long. The germline gives CDR1 SGHVS, CDR2 FQNEAQ. Losses at the gene ends were 5 bases for V and 4 bases for J; bases not matched to a gene: 13. The CDR3 is CASSNNRGVIIYGYTF. CDR3 DNA sequence: TGTGCCAGCAGCAACAACAGGGGTGTCATAATCTATGGCTACACCTTC.

This clone was counted once. V and J are TRBV11-2 and TRBJ1-2; D not resolved. The V gene lost 6 bases and the J gene lost 4 bases, with 9 bases spanning the gap. This CDR3 has 12 amino acids. Germline CDR1 and CDR2: SGHAT and FQNNGV. Written as DNA, the CDR3 is TGTGCCAGCAGTCAAATCCGCTATGGCTACACCTTC. It codes for CASSQIRYGYTF.

CDR3 sequence (DNA): TGCGCCAGCAGCTTGGGCACAGGTCTCTCCTACGAGCAGTACTTC. This codes for CASSLGTGLSYEQYF. This sequence joins TRBV5-1 and TRBJ2-7; possible D gene TRBD1, 5 bases. Per germline, CDR1 SGHRS and CDR2 YFSETQ. V was trimmed by 0 bases and J by 0 bases, leaving 10 bases between them. This CDR3 is built from 15 residues.

This clone was observed a few times. The genes are TRBV4-2 and TRBJ2-7; 7 nucleotides align to TRBD1. V lost 0 bases to trimming and J lost 3 bases; unmatched junction nucleotides: 5. The CDR3 loop spans 15 amino acids. CDR1 and CDR2 from the germline V gene are LGHNA and YNFKEQ. In DNA form, the CDR3 reads TGTGCCAGCAGCCAAGATGGGACAGAAAACTACGAGCAGTACTTC. This encodes CASSQDGTENYEQYF.